This TCR beta chain was sequenced for a study of human T cells and chemical hapten exposure (dated by TCRdb to about 2021). General notes on the study: For sensitization, 2% DPC in acetone was applied to a 2 cm by 2 cm area of upper inner arm skin. Patient blood was sampled pre-sensitization (week 0) and at 2, 6 and about 24 weeks after DPC sensitization. Most of the patients in the cohort were female, and the cohort covered alopecia areata with under or over 50% scalp involvement, alopecia totalis and alopecia universalis. For TCR sequencing, blood came from 25 to 35 alopecia patients at anywhere from one to four time points (pre-sensitization, 2, 6 and 24 weeks). Libraries were combined into a pool for sequencing, and differences in TCR yield between samples came mainly from small differences in library volumes within the pool. Patch testing on the upper back used Finn chambers containing 0.01% DPC, with scoring done after 6 days according to International Contact Dermatitis Research Group standards. This study followed changes in the peripheral blood TCR repertoire in vivo during primary and secondary sensitization of alopecia patients to the hapten diphenylcyclopropenone (DPC). Patients additionally received weekly therapeutic DPC doses to the scalp throughout the approximately 24-week study period.

Libraries were constructed by RACE. Sequencing instrument: NextSeq 500. During library preparation, unique molecular identifiers were attached to individual cDNA molecules so that TCRs could be counted quantitatively and reproducibly. Both TCR alpha and TCR beta chains were sequenced from each blood RNA sample. Under the source paper's analysis protocol: The median number of TCRs per sample was roughly 100,000, ranging from about 23,224 to 700,000. The Decombinator software suite was used to annotate V, J and CDR3 in the TCR reads. For the PS versus PT1 abundance plots, all samples were subsampled to the same number of TCRs (28,000). TCRs were defined as expanded if absent before sensitization and observed at least eight times at the 2-week time point. TCRdb ran its own pipeline on the public reads, namely fastp trimming at Q25 and MiXCR clone calling, and kept in-frame beta chains. Entries that share a CDR3 protein sequence are merged under the most common genes and DNA. TCRdb assigned the V and J calls; the authors' analysis was not used. This sample comprises 300,000 to 450,000 distinct CDR3 sequences, 5.1% of them detected only once. The biggest ten clones account for about 2.5% of the sample.

This clonotype was detected a few times. Its antigen target is currently unknown. No base quality information exists; no much larger clone differs at one position. The sample's time point, from its label and the paper: pre-sensitization, week 0. The intended sense of this specimen's treatment or condition label: therapeutic diphenylcyclopropenone sensitization with weekly scalp DPC. At each patch-test visit, blood was drawn before the patch test was applied. Patients were eligible if aged 18 to 70, diagnosed with alopecia and judged suitable for DPC therapy, and pregnant patients were excluded. Total RNA was extracted from unfractionated whole blood that had been collected in Tempus Blood RNA tubes. Summary of the overall study and its limitations: Significantly more large CDR3 similarity clusters were formed by expanded TCRs than by pre-sensitization or healthy control sets, consistent with antigen-driven responses. No change with DPC sensitization was found in the number of TCRs above 1 in 1000 frequency, and no evidence of global repertoire structure alterations was found. A positive correlation was found between the number of PT1 expanded TCRs and patch test score, with significance reached at thresholds 8, 16 and 32 but not 4. Because all patients had alopecia, a presumed autoimmune disease, the immune response of the patients might differ from that of healthy individuals. After repeated subsampling, changes were observed in the strength of the expansion versus patch-test correlation and in the threshold at which the correlation became significant.

The CDR3 covers 16 residues, taking in both the cysteine and the phenylalanine. Only the CDR3 DNA stays, 48 bases, in frame from base 1. CDR1 and CDR2, looked up from the germline V gene, are SGDLS and YYNGEE. Trimming takes 4 bases from V and 4 bases from J, and the germline ends sit 20 bases apart. The rearranged chain carries TRBV9 and TRBJ2-5; the D gene is possibly TRBD1 or TRBD2, with 6 bases matching each. The clonotype was recovered from a woman in her fifties or sixties with alopecia areata. Some clones in this sample may be carry-over from other donors' samples. The material was whole blood, obtained in connection with sensitization to the hapten diphenylcyclopropenone (DPC). The CDR3 region has the sequence CASSLGTVGGGETQYF. The sequence in DNA is TGTGCCAGCAGCCTTGGGACGGTCGGAGGGGGAGAGACCCAGTACTTC.